The sequence of this T cell receptor (beta chain) was determined in a study of cytomegalovirus exposure and HLA in healthy donors. As regards this clone: The antigen remains unidentified.

Notes on the study in general: A few CMV-associated chains were confirmed in vitro to be specific for CMV antigens.

It was with 60 Vbeta and 13 Jbeta primers that the PCR ran. Clones were sequenced by immunoSEQ multiplex PCR, and TCRdb holds only the in-frame ones, with some missing. Of roughly 190,000 clones in the sample, about 90% are singletons; the top ten hold 1% to 1.5%. CDR3 length: 17 amino acids. Germline V gene sequence: CDR1 LNHNV, CDR2 YYDKDF (reference sequence). V was clipped by 3 bases and J by 8 bases, with 23 bases between them. The sample comprised PBMCs. The chain links TRBV15 to TRBJ2-1; tentatively, D is TRBD2 (7 bases). The sequence came from a man aged 30 to 39 in good health and CMV-seronegative. The CDR3 coding sequence is TGTGCCACCAGCAGGGGGGCCGGGGTAGCGGGTCGAGATGAGCAGTTCTTC. It encodes CATSRGAGVAGRDEQFF.